This T cell receptor beta chain was retrieved from a study of T cells after yellow fever vaccination. TCRdb re-called the 5' RACE reads with MiXCR, one entry per CDR3 protein. This sample has 200,000 to 300,000 distinct CDR3 sequences; about 7% occur once, and the top ten carry about 0.85%. A word on this clonotype: One junction end does not reproduce the germline sequence, and a read error may be involved.

Source: CD4+ T cells sorted from PBMCs, taken 15 days after the yellow fever booster vaccination. This TCR derives from a young man who received the YFV17D yellow fever vaccine.

The CDR3 DNA is TGTGTCAGCAGCCCAACTAGCGGGAGATACACCGGGGAGCTGTTTTTT. Its protein is CVSSPTSGRYTGELFF. The rearrangement joins TRBV7-2 to TRBJ2-2, with 11 bases aligning to TRBD2. The CDR3 contains 16 residues. The germline V gene has CDR1 SGHTA and CDR2 FQGNSA.